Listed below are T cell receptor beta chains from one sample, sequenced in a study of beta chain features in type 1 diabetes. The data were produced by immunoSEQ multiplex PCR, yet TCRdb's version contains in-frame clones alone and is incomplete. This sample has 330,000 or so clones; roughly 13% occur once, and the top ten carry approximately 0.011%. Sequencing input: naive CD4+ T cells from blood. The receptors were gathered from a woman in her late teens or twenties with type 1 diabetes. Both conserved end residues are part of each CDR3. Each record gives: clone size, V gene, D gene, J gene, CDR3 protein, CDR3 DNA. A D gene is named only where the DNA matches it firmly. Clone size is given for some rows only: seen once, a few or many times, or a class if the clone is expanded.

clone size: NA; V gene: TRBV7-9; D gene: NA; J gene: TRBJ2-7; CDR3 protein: CASRLQTGLGEQYF; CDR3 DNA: TGTGCCAGCAGACTTCAAACAGGGTTGGGCGAGCAGTACTTC
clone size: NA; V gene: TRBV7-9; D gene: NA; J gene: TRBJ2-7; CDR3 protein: CASSLGLGGYEQYF; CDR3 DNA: TGTGCCAGCAGCTTAGGTCTGGGAGGCTACGAGCAGTACTTC
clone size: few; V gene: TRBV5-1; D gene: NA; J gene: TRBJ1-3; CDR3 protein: CASSLRAGSEGNTIYF; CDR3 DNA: TGCGCCAGCAGCTTACGAGCGGGGTCGGAGGGAAACACCATATATTTT
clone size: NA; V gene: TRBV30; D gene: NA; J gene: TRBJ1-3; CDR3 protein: CAWSAAGGGNTIYF; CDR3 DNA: TGTGCCTGGAGTGCGGCAGGAGGAGGAAACACCATATATTTT
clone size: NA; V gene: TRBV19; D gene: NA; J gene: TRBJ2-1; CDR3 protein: CASSMSGGVTYNEQFF; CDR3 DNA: TGTGCCAGTAGTATGAGTGGCGGGGTCACCTACAATGAGCAGTTCTTC
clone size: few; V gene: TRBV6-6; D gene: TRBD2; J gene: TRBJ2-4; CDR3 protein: CASRAGGSKNIQYF; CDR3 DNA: TGTGCCAGCAGGGCGGGGGGCTCCAAAAACATTCAGTACTTC
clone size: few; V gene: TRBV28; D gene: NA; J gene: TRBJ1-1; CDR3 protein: CASSFTVPRWNTEAFF; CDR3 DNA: TGTGCCAGCAGTTTTACGGTACCACGTTGGAACACTGAAGCTTTCTTT
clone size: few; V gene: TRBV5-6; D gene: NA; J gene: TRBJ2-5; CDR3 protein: CASSFWHQETQYF; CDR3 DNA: TGTGCCAGCAGCTTTTGGCATCAGGAGACCCAGTACTTC
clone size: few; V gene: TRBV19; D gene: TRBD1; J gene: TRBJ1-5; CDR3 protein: CATADWTGLSQPQHF; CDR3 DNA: TGTGCCACTGCGGATTGGACAGGGTTAAGTCAGCCCCAGCATTTT
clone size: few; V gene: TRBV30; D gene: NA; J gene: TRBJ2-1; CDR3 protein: CAWRPPGAGYNEQFF; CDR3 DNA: TGTGCCTGGCGCCCCCCCGGAGCCGGCTACAATGAGCAGTTCTTC
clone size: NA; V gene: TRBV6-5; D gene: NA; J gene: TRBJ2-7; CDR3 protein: CASSHNSYEQYF; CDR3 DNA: TGTGCCAGCAGTCACAACAGCTACGAGCAGTACTTC
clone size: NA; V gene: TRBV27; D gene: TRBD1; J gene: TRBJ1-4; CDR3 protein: CASKQTGDSEKLFF; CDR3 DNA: TGTGCCAGCAAACAGACAGGGGACAGTGAAAAACTGTTTTTT
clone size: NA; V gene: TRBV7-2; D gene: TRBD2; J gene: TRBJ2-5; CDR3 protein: CASSRRTSGMGETQYF; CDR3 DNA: TGTGCCAGCAGCCGCAGGACTAGCGGGATGGGGGAGACCCAGTACTTC
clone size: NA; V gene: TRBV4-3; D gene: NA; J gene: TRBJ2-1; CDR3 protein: CASSQEVPGHYNEQFF; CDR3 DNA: TGCGCCAGCAGCCAAGAAGTTCCAGGGCACTACAATGAGCAGTTCTTC
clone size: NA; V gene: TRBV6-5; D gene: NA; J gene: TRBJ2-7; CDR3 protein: CASSPPGIAYEQYF; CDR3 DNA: TGTGCCAGCAGCCCCCCAGGGATAGCCTACGAGCAGTACTTC
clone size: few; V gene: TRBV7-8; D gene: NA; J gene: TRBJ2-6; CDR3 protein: CASSPFGGTGANVLTF; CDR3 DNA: TGTGCCAGCAGCCCCTTCGGAGGTACTGGGGCCAACGTCCTGACTTTC
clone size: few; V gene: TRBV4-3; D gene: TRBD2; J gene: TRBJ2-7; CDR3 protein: CASSQDGGVGYEQYF; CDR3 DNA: TGCGCCAGCAGCCAAGATGGGGGGGTGGGCTACGAGCAGTACTTC
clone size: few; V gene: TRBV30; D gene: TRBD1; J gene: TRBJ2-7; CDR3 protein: CAWSGGQDEQYF; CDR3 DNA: TGTGCCTGGAGTGGAGGACAGGACGAGCAGTACTTC
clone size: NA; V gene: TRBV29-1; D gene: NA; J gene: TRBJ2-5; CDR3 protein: CSVPKTAVRETQYF; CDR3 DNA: TGCAGCGTCCCAAAAACGGCGGTCCGAGAGACCCAGTACTTC
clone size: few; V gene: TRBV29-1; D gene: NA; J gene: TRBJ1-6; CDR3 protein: CSVQGFENSPLHF; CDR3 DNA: TGCAGCGTTCAGGGTTTCGAAAATTCACCCCTCCACTTT
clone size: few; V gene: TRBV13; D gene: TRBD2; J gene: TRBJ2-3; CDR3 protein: CASSLAGGTDTQYF; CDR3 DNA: TGTGCCAGCAGCTTAGCGGGAGGGACAGATACGCAGTATTTT
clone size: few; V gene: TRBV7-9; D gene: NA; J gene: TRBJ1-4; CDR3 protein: CASSPLEKLFF; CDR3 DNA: TGTGCCAGCAGCCCCTTAGAAAAACTGTTTTTT
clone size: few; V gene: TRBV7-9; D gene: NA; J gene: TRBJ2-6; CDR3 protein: CASSARYSGANVLTF; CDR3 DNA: TGTGCCAGCAGCGCCAGGTACTCTGGGGCCAACGTCCTGACTTTC
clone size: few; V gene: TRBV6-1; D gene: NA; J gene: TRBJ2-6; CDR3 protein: CASSEQGFSSGANVLTF; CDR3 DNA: TGTGCCAGCAGTGAGCAGGGCTTCAGCTCTGGGGCCAACGTCCTGACTTTC
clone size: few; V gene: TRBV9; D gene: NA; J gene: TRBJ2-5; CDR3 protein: CASSYTGQTQYF; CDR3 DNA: TGTGCCAGCAGCTATACAGGGCAGACCCAGTACTTC
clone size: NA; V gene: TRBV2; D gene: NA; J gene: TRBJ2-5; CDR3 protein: CASRISSIQETQYF; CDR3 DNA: TGTGCCAGCAGGATCTCTAGCATCCAAGAGACCCAGTACTTC
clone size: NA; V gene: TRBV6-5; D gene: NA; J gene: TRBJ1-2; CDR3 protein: CASSSTGGGYTF; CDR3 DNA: TGTGCCAGCAGTTCCACAGGCGGTGGCTACACCTTC
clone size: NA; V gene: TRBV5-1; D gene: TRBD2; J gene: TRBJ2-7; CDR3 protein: CASSLVPSGRRYEQYF; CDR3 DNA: TGCGCCAGCAGCTTGGTCCCTAGCGGGAGGCGCTACGAGCAGTACTTC
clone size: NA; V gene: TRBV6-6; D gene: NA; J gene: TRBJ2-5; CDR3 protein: CASSYLSSSGKRTQYF; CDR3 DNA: TGTGCCAGCAGTTACCTCTCGAGCTCAGGGAAGAGAACCCAGTACTTC
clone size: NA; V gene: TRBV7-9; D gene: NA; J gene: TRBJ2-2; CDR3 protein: CASSLRDTHVELFF; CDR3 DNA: TGTGCCAGCAGCTTACGGGACACCCATGTGGAGCTGTTTTTT
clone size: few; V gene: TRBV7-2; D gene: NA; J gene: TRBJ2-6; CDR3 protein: CASNARGSGANVLTF; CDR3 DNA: TGTGCCAGCAACGCCCGGGGCTCTGGGGCCAACGTCCTGACTTTC
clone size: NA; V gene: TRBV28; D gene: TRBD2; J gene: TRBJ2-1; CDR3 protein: CASSLVGLAAYNEQFF; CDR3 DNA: TGTGCCAGCAGTTTAGTCGGGCTAGCGGCCTACAATGAGCAGTTCTTC
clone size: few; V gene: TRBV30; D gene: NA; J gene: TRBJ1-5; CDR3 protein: CAWNPGGNQPQHF; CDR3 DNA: TGTGCCTGGAATCCCGGGGGGAATCAGCCCCAGCATTTT
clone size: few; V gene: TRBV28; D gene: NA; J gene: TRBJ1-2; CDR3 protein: CASSLSFGRTYGYTF; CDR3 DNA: TGTGCCAGCAGTTTATCCTTTGGGAGGACGTATGGCTACACCTTC
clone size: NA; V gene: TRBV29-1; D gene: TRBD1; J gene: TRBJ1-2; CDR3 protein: CSVVATGGYGYTF; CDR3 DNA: TGCAGCGTTGTGGCGACAGGGGGGTATGGCTACACCTTC
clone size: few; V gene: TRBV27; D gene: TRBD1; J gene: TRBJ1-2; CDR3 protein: CASSLDPRGGGYGYTF; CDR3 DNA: TGTGCCAGCAGTTTAGACCCGCGAGGGGGCGGATATGGCTACACCTTC
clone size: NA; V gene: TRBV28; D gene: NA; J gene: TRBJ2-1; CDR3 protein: CASRDRGYNEQFF; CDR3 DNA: TGTGCCAGCAGGGACCGGGGGTACAATGAGCAGTTCTTC
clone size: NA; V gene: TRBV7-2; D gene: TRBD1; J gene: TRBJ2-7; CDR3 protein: CASSLGQGFYEQYF; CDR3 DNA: TGTGCCAGCAGCCTGGGACAGGGATTCTACGAGCAGTACTTC
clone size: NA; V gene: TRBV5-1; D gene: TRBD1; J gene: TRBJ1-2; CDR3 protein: CASSFLRSTGTGNYGYTF; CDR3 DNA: TGCGCCAGCAGCTTCCTCAGGTCTACCGGGACAGGCAACTATGGCTACACCTTC
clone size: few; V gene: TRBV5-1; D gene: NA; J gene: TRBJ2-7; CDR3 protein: CASSPNTGISEQYF; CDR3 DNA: TGCGCCAGCAGCCCTAACACAGGGATCTCCGAGCAGTACTTC
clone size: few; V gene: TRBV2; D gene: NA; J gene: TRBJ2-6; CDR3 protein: CASTFSGANVLTF; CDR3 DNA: TGTGCCAGCACGTTCTCTGGGGCCAACGTCCTGACTTTC
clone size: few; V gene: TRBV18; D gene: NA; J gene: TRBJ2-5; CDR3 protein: CASSPASQETQYF; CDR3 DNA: TGTGCCAGCTCACCTGCCAGCCAAGAGACCCAGTACTTC
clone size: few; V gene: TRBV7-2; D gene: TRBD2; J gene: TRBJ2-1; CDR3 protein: CASSLGTTSGVRFF; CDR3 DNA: TGTGCCAGCAGCTTAGGAACAACTAGCGGGGTGCGGTTCTTC
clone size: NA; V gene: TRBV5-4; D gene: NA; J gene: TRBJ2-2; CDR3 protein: CASSREGRAGELFF; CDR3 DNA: TGTGCCAGCAGCCGCGAGGGCCGCGCCGGGGAGCTGTTTTTT
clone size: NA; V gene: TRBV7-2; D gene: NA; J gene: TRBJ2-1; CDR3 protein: CASSRLGTYDDEQFF; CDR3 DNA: TGTGCCAGCAGCCGCCTCGGGACTTACGACGATGAGCAGTTCTTC
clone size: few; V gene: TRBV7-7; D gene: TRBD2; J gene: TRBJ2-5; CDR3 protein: CASSKGLAGGETQYF; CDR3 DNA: TGTGCTAGCAGCAAAGGACTAGCGGGAGGCGAGACCCAGTACTTC
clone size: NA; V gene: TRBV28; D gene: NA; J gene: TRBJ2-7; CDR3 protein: CASSLAQGPSYEQYF; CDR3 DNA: TGTGCCAGCAGTTTAGCGCAGGGCCCATCCTACGAGCAGTACTTC
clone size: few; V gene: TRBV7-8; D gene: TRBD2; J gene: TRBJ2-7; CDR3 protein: CASSDSLGGGSYEQYF; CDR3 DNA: TGTGCCAGCAGCGATAGCCTCGGGGGGGGATCCTACGAGCAGTACTTC
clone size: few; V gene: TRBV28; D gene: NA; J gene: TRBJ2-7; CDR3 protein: CASSSSSYEQYF; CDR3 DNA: TGTGCCAGCAGCTCGTCCTCCTACGAGCAGTACTTC
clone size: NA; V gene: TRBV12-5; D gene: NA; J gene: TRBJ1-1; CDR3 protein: CASGPLTENTEAFF; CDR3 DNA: TGTGCTAGTGGGCCTTTGACAGAGAACACTGAAGCTTTCTTT
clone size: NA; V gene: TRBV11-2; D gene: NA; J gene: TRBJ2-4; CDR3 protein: CASSLAGPKNIQYF; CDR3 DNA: TGTGCCAGCAGCTTAGCAGGGCCGAAAAACATTCAGTACTTC
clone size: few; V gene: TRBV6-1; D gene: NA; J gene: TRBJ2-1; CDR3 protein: CASSEWTASRNEQFF; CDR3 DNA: TGTGCCAGCAGTGAGTGGACGGCTAGCCGCAATGAGCAGTTCTTC
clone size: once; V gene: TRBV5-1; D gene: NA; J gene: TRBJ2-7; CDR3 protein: CASSLQQVPYEQYF; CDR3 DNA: TGCGCCAGCAGCTTGCAACAGGTCCCCTACGAGCAGTACTTC